This TCR beta chain was obtained from a study of beta chain features in type 1 diabetes. Findings of the study overall: Type 1 diabetes patients had moderately but significantly shorter TCRB CDR3s in all four CD4+ subsets.

The whole isolated RNA underwent reverse transcription, so sequencing captured expressed TCRB transcripts. Method: immunoSEQ multiplex PCR; TCRdb's copy keeps in-frame clones and lacks some. The repertoire consists of fewer than 300,000 clones, with about a tenth occurring once and the leading ten covering roughly 0.017%. Only a few counts were recorded for this clone. Its matching antigen is unknown. The CDR3 totals 16 residues. CDR1 SGHNT and CDR2 YYREEE come from the germline V gene (reference sequence). Trimming stripped 3 bases from V and 6 bases from J, with 18 bases between. The sequence came from a man aged 25-45 years with type 1 diabetes. V and J are TRBV5-4 and TRBJ1-4; D unclear. The sequencing input was naive CD4+ T cells from blood. This CDR3 reads CASSSLSGRGDEKLFF. The DNA for the CDR3 is TGTGCCAGCAGCTCACTATCCGGGAGAGGTGATGAAAAACTGTTTTTT.